The present T cell receptor (beta chain) was sequenced within a study of shared clonotypes between healthy human individuals. Findings and limits, study-wide: What naive subsets generally showed was a larger estimated richness than memory subsets showed.

On this clone: Its cognate antigen is unknown.

Profiling relied on immunoSEQ multiplex PCR, and the TCRdb table lists in-frame clones only, not all of them. In the table there are roughly 2.4 million clones, under 97% of which are singletons. The J segment lost 0 bases and the V segment lost 7 bases, leaving 6 bases of the junction unmatched. Germline CDR1 is MNHNS and CDR2 is SASEGT. The CDR3 consists of 14 residues. The donors, all of them Caucasian adults, lived in Nashville, Tennessee. Sequencing was done on a sample of naive CD4+ T cells sorted from blood. Subset denoted: CD45RA+ positively selected. This receptor was taken from a man aged 18 to 30 in good health. This sequence joins TRBV6-1 and TRBJ2-7, with 7 bases fitting TRBD2. CDR3 nucleotides: TGTGCCAGCATCCCCGGGGGGAGCTCCTACGAGCAGTACTTC. Translated, it gives CASIPGGSSYEQYF.